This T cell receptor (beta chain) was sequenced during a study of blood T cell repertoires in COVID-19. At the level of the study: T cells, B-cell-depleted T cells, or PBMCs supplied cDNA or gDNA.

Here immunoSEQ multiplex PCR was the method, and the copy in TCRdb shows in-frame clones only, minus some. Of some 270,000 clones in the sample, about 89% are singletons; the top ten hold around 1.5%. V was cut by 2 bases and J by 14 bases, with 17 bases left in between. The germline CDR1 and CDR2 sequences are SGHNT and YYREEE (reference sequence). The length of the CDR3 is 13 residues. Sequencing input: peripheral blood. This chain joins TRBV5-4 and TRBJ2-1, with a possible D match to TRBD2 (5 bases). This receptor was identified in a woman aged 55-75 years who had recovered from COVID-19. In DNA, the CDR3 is TGTGCCAGCAGCTTAGACGGAAAACGGGATGAGTTCTTC. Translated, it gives CASSLDGKRDEFF.